The sequence of this T cell receptor (beta chain) was determined in a study of OX40 agonist ivuxolimab in advanced cancers. Across the whole study: Partial responses were achieved by three patients, one with hepatocellular carcinoma and two with cutaneous melanoma.

The method was immunoSEQ multiplex PCR; TCRdb's version includes in-frame clones alone and lacks a portion of them. The data contain under 20,000 clones, about 90% of them singletons. The receptor was derived from an adult with an advanced solid tumor such as melanoma, head and neck, liver or kidney cancer. Specimen: CD4+ or CD8+ T cells sorted from blood, collected in a trial of the OX40 agonist ivuxolimab.

The CDR3 here is CASSVAGGAGNTIYF. The DNA for the CDR3 is TGTGCCAGCAGCGTAGCTGGTGGGGCTGGAAACACCATATATTTT. The chain joins TRBV9 to TRBJ1-3, with D unclear. Trimming stripped 0 bases from V and 2 bases from J, with 9 bases between. Germline CDR1 SGDLS, CDR2 YYNGEE. The CDR3 covers 15 residues.